This T cell receptor (beta chain) appears in the sequencing data of a study of blood T cell repertoires in COVID-19. TCRdb keeps only in-frame clones here, not all; method: immunoSEQ multiplex PCR. The sample shows around 270,000 clones, over 70% of them seen only once. Germline V gene sequence: CDR1 LGHDT, CDR2 YNNKEL (reference sequence). Losses at the gene ends were 1 base for V and 5 bases for J; bases not matched to a gene: 6. This CDR3 has 15 amino acids. Participants, about 18 to 90 years old, spanned about two dozen US areas. Assignment of participants to cohorts was predicated upon participant-reported clinical history.

V gene TRBV3-1 (or the pseudogene TRBV3-2) combines with J gene TRBJ2-3; 7 positions match TRBD2. The material sequenced was PBMCs or T cells enriched from blood (not recorded which). The sequence came from a woman between 40 and 50 years old who had been exposed to COVID-19. CDR3 bases: TGTGCCAGCAGCCAAGTAACCGCGGGGGAAGATACGCAGTATTTT. This sequence encodes CASSQVTAGEDTQYF.